These 13 T cell receptor beta chains were all obtained from the same sample, sequenced in a study of T-cell reconstitution after alpha-beta-depleted transplantation in children. Unique molecular identifiers were used in preparing the TCRbeta library. TCRdb processed the PCR reads anew with MiXCR; each CDR3 protein has one entry. The sample yields more than 150,000 distinct CDR3 sequences, 6% to 7% seen once. This material consisted of PBMCs from the stem cell graft donor, taken from the stem cell graft. These receptor sequences come from a human donor who donated a stem cell graft to a child with Wiskott-Aldrich syndrome.

This clonotype came up many times. The chain links TRBV20-1 to TRBJ1-6; TRBD1 might be the D (5 bases). The germline V gene has CDR1 DFQATT and CDR2 SNEGSKA (reference sequence). The CDR3 is 14 residues long. V was cut by 0 bases and J by 7 bases, with 10 bases left in between. The CDR3 is CSAREQGPNSPLHF. DNA for the CDR3: TGCAGTGCTAGAGAGCAGGGTCCGAATTCACCCCTCCACTTT.

This clonotype was recorded many times. This sequence joins TRBV20-1 and TRBJ2-2, with TRBD1 identical over 9 bases. Germline V CDR1 and CDR2: DFQATT, SNEGSKA (reference sequence). J gave up 4 bases and V 4 bases, and 4 bases lay outside the gene matches. This CDR3 is built from 14 residues. CDR3 DNA sequence: TGCAGTGCTACCGGGACAGGGACCACCGGGGAGCTGTTTTTT. Translated: CSATGTGTTGELFF.

This clonotype was recorded at least ten times. The chain is built from TRBV7-9 and TRBJ2-7; 9 bases align to TRBD1. This CDR3 has 17 residues. Germline V CDR1 and CDR2: SEHNR, FQNEAQ (reference sequence). V dropped 8 bases and J dropped 3; count of bases not matched to a gene: 17. The CDR3 sequence is CASRRLRETGGFYEQYF. DNA of the CDR3: TGTGCCAGCCGAAGGTTACGGGAGACAGGGGGATTCTACGAGCAGTACTTC.

This clonotype appeared many times. The chain has TRBV5-1 and TRBJ1-4; 9 bases agree with TRBD1. Trimming at V came to 1 base and at J to 5 bases, leaving 0 bases not matched to a gene. Looked up from germline, CDR1 is SGHRS and CDR2 is YFSETQ. The CDR3 spans 14 residues. DNA of the CDR3: TGCGCCAGCAGCTTGACAGGGGGCAATGAAAAACTGTTTTTT. Encoded protein: CASSLTGGNEKLFF.

This clonotype was counted many times. The rearrangement links TRBV10-3 to TRBJ2-2; tentative D call: TRBD1 (6 bases). V was pared by 8 bases and J by 5 bases, with 30 bases between. CDR3 length: 19 residues. CDR1 ENHRY and CDR2 SYGVKD come from the germline V gene. The CDR3 region has the DNA TGTGCCATCCGTCAAGTTAACCGGGACACCGTGGCATCAACCGGGGAGCTGTTTTTT. This translates into CAIRQVNRDTVASTGELFF.

This clonotype was recorded many times. The chain carries TRBV7-9 and TRBJ2-7, with D perhaps matching TRBD1 (6 bases). Trimming stripped 5 bases from V and 2 bases from J, with 13 bases between. CDR1 and CDR2 from the germline V gene are SEHNR and FQNEAQ (reference sequence). The CDR3 loop spans 14 amino acids. The CDR3 sequence is CASSPGHPPYEQYF. The CDR3 DNA sequence: TGTGCCAGCAGCCCGGGACACCCACCCTACGAGCAGTACTTC.

At least ten counts were recorded for this clonotype. J is TRBJ1-6 and V is TRBV5-1, with TRBD1 identical over 9 bases. The V gene's germline CDR1 is SGHRS and CDR2 YFSETQ. V was clipped by 4 bases and J by 9 bases; unmatched bases: 5. This CDR3 is built from 14 residues. The chain's CDR3 is CASSEGQGSSPLHF. Here the CDR3 DNA reads TGCGCCAGCAGCGAGGGACAGGGCAGTTCACCCCTCCACTTT.

This clonotype was seen ten or more times. V and J are TRBV2 and TRBJ2-2; 8 bases are a match to TRBD1. This CDR3 region has 14 residues. Germline V gene lookup returns CDR1 SNHLY and CDR2 FYNNEI. The V gene end was trimmed by 9 bases and the J gene end by 0 bases; junction bases not matched to a gene: 3. The CDR3 region has the DNA TGTGCCAGTGGACAGGGAACGAACACCGGGGAGCTGTTTTTT. It specifies CASGQGTNTGELFF. Complete variable domain (other parts from reference TRBV2 and TRBJ2-2): EPEVTQTPSHQVTQMGQEVILRCVPISNHLYFYWYRQILGQKVEFLVSFYNNEISEKSEIFDDQFSVERPDGSNFTLKIRSTKLEDSAMYFCASGQGTNTGELFFGEGSRLTVL.

The genes are TRBV30 and TRBJ2-2; the D is unclear. Between the trimmed V and J ends, which lost 2 bases and 6 bases, there was a span of 19 bases. Germline V gives CDR1 GTSNPN, CDR2 SVGIG (reference sequence). This CDR3 is 16 amino acids long. This chain's CDR3 is CAWSRKTPGGAGELFF. CDR3 nucleotide sequence: TGTGCCTGGAGTCGAAAAACGCCCGGTGGAGCCGGGGAGCTGTTTTTT.

This clonotype showed up many times. The chain employs TRBV6-1 and TRBJ2-1; unclear D gene. The germline V and J ends were trimmed by 0 bases and 7 bases, with 7 bases remaining between them. Looked up from germline, CDR1 is MNHNS and CDR2 is SASEGT. The CDR3 covers 13 residues. CDR3: CASSEAGENEQFF. The CDR3, as DNA: TGTGCCAGCAGTGAAGCTGGAGAGAATGAGCAGTTCTTC.

This clonotype was recorded a few times. The chain has TRBV5-1 and TRBJ2-7, with a tentative D call TRBD1 (6 bases). The germline V gene has CDR1 SGHRS and CDR2 YFSETQ. There are 15 residues in the CDR3. V was pared by 5 bases and J by 3 bases, with 18 bases between. CDR3 in DNA: TGCGCCAGCAGGAGGTCTCCGGACAGAGGCTACGAGCAGTACTTC. It encodes CASRRSPDRGYEQYF.

This clonotype was found many times. This sequence joins TRBV7-2 and TRBJ2-7; TRBD1 aligns across 8 bases. Germline values: CDR1 SGHTA, CDR2 FQGNSA. The length of the CDR3 is 15 residues. The junction had 9 bases not matched to a gene; V was cut back by 5 bases and J by 3 bases. In nucleotides, the CDR3 is TGTGCCAGCAGCCCACGCGGACAGGGAAACTACGAGCAGTACTTC. Protein: CASSPRGQGNYEQYF.

The table lists this clonotype with many counts. CDR3 loop: CASSLVGLDTGELFF. CDR3 nucleotides: TGTGCCAGCAGCTTAGTAGGTCTCGATACCGGGGAGCTGTTTTTT. The V and J genes are TRBV7-2 and TRBJ2-2, with unresolved D. V was trimmed by 1 base and J by 5 bases, leaving 11 bases between them. The germline V gene encodes CDR1 SGHTA and CDR2 FQGNSA. This CDR3 has 15 residues.